Below, 29 T cell receptor beta chains from the same sample are listed, as sequenced in a study of blood T cell repertoires in COVID-19. The method was immunoSEQ multiplex PCR; TCRdb's version includes in-frame clones alone and lacks a portion of them. The sample yields hundreds of thousands of clones, around 87% seen once. The sequenced material came from peripheral blood. The receptors were sampled from a man between 65 and 85 years old with acute or convalescent COVID-19.

The chain links TRBV13 to TRBJ2-3; perhaps TRBD2 as D (6 bases). The CDR3 has 13 amino acids. The ends were cut back, 1 base at V and 6 bases at J, with 8 bases in the middle. CDR1 PRHDT and CDR2 FYEKMQ come from the germline V gene (reference sequence). CDR3 sequence (DNA): TGTGCCAGCAGCTTAGATGGGGGGGATACGCAGTATTTT. Translation gives CASSLDGGDTQYF.

This clone was detected only once. CDR3 sequence (DNA): TGTGCCAGCAGTGAAACTCGAACCGGAAACACCATATATTTT. Its protein is CASSETRTGNTIYF. The chain recombines TRBV2 with TRBJ1-3; no reliable D call. The CDR3 spans 14 residues. Deletions cut 2 bases from V and 4 bases from J, with 9 bases between. Germline values: CDR1 SNHLY, CDR2 FYNNEI.

The chain combines TRBV3-1 (or the pseudogene TRBV3-2) with TRBJ1-5, with D unresolved. CDR1 is LGHDT and CDR2 is YNNKEL in the germline V gene (reference sequence). Trimming took off 2 bases at V and 3 bases at J, with 8 bases between the two ends. The CDR3 is made up of 14 amino acids. The DNA for the CDR3 is TGTGCCAGCAGCCAAAGCCAAATCAATCAGCCCCAGCATTTT. Protein: CASSQSQINQPQHF.

The V call is TRBV4-1, the J call TRBJ2-3, with 8 bases identical to TRBD2. The CDR3 is 18 amino acids. CDR1 is MGHRA and CDR2 is YSYEKL in the germline V gene. J lost 4 bases, V lost 3 bases, and 15 bases had no gene match. CDR3 coding DNA: TGCGCCAGCAGCCATTCCCCCCGCCTCAGCGGGAGCGCAGATACGCAGTATTTT. Its protein product is CASSHSPRLSGSADTQYF.

This clone came up a few times. This chain uses TRBV28 with TRBJ2-1; 9 positions agree with TRBD1. J lost 1 base, V lost 5 bases, and 3 bases had no gene match. Germline V gives CDR1 MDHEN, CDR2 SYDVKM. This CDR3 contains 15 residues. The CDR3 spells CASSPGTGSYNEQFF. The CDR3 nucleotides are TGTGCCAGCAGTCCCGGGACAGGGTCCTACAATGAGCAGTTCTTC.

The table lists this clone with a count of one. V usage is TRBV4-1 and J usage is TRBJ1-2; 8 nucleotides line up with TRBD1. CDR3 size: 15 residues. From germline, CDR1 is MGHRA and CDR2 YSYEKL. The V and J ends lost 3 bases and 5 bases, in that order; junction bases with no gene match: 8. CDR3 loop: CASSHATGGKYGYTF. Written as DNA, the CDR3 is TGCGCCAGCAGCCATGCAACAGGGGGAAAGTATGGCTACACCTTC.

V is TRBV7-2 and J is TRBJ2-7, with 9 bases lining up with TRBD1. The germline gives CDR1 SGHTA, CDR2 FQGNSA. Losses at the gene ends were 4 bases for V and 3 bases for J; bases not matched to a gene: 4. There are 14 residues in the CDR3. CDR3 DNA sequence: TGTGCCAGCAGCTCTACAGGGGGCGTCTACGAGCAGTACTTC. Its protein product is CASSSTGGVYEQYF.

This clone has just a few counts. The chain couples TRBV5-1 to TRBJ1-1; 9 bases agree with TRBD1. The CDR3 sequence is 14 residues long. In germline, CDR1 is SGHRS, CDR2 YFSETQ. With 3 bases clipped from V and 1 base from J, the junction kept 1 base outside the gene matches. DNA for the CDR3: TGCGCCAGCAGCTGGACAGGGGCGAACACTGAAGCTTTCTTT. Translating it yields CASSWTGANTEAFF.

This clone was observed a few times. Different DNA sequences within this sample yield the same CDR3. The chain couples TRBV28 to TRBJ1-5; D unclear. Between the trimmed V and J ends, which lost 1 base and 6 bases, there was a span of 4 bases. The CDR3 contains 12 residues. CDR1 is MDHEN, CDR2 SYDVKM, per germline. The CDR3: CASSLSVQPQHF. The CDR3 DNA reads TGTGCCAGCAGTTTATCGGTTCAGCCCCAGCATTTT.

Turning to this clone: Additional DNA sequences in this sample encode the identical CDR3. This chain connects TRBV28 to TRBJ1-5, with a possible D match to TRBD1 (6 bases). Trimming stripped 2 bases from V and 4 bases from J, with 6 bases between. Germline V gene data show CDR1 as MDHEN and CDR2 as SYDVKM. This CDR3 is 13 amino acids long. This CDR3 reads CASSLQGNQPQHF. The CDR3 DNA reads TGTGCCAGCAGTTTACAGGGGAATCAGCCCCAGCATTTT.

V is TRBV6-2 or TRBV6-3 and J is TRBJ2-7; D may be TRBD1 (5 bases). V lost 6 bases to trimming and J lost 2 bases, with 11 bases between them. Germline V lookup: CDR1 MNHEY, CDR2 SVGEGT. The CDR3 spans 13 residues. The DNA for the CDR3 is TGTGCCAGCAGCTTGACGGACACCTACGAGCAGTACTTC. Residues: CASSLTDTYEQYF.

V usage is TRBV5-8 and J usage is TRBJ1-6, with no clear D. The CDR3 consists of 17 residues. V was clipped by 3 bases and J by 7 bases, with 20 bases between them. Germline V gene data show CDR1 as SGHTS and CDR2 as YDEGEE. The CDR3 DNA reads TGTGCCAGCAGCTATTGGGCCGGGTACGGAGGCAATTCACCCCTCCACTTT. It codes for CASSYWAGYGGNSPLHF. The variable domain in full, completed from reference TRBV5-8 and TRBJ1-6, reads EAGVTQSPTHLIKTRGQQATLRCSPISGHTSVYWYQQALGLGLQFLLWYDEGEERNRGNFPPRFSGRQFPNYSSELNVNALELEDSALYLCASSYWAGYGGNSPLHFGNGTRLTVT.

This chain joins TRBV9 and TRBJ1-2; D remains unclear. V lost 4 bases to trimming and J lost 0 bases, with 7 bases between them. The CDR3 length is 13 residues. Germline CDR1 reads SGDLS; CDR2 reads YYNGEE. The DNA for the CDR3 is TGTGCCAGCAGCTTACTTCCTAACTATGGCTACACCTTC. Translation: CASSLLPNYGYTF.

The rearrangement joins TRBV2 to TRBJ2-1, with 13 nucleotides matching TRBD2. The CDR3 consists of 13 residues. Germline V gives CDR1 SNHLY, CDR2 FYNNEI. Germline trimming cut 3 bases from V and 13 bases from J; bases unmatched to any gene: 3. The CDR3 reads CASSEGTSGAQFF. The CDR3 region has the DNA TGTGCCAGCAGTGAGGGGACTAGCGGGGCCCAGTTCTTC.

CDR3 coding DNA: TGTGCCAGCAGCGTAGACAACGGGTATGGCTACACCTTC. It is translated as CASSVDNGYGYTF. The V gene is TRBV9, the J gene TRBJ1-2; D unresolved. Germline V gene data show CDR1 as SGDLS and CDR2 as YYNGEE. This CDR3 is built from 13 residues. Trimming stripped 0 bases from V and 5 bases from J, with 8 bases between.

In the case of this clone: At one end the junction does not follow the germline gene, possibly because of a read error. The chain has TRBV6-5 and TRBJ1-2, with 7 positions matching TRBD1. There are 14 residues in the CDR3. Germline loops: CDR1 MNHEY, CDR2 SVGAGI. The CDR3 sequence: CASSHSGQNYGYTF. The DNA of the CDR3 is TGTGCCAGCAGTCACTCGGGACAGAACTATGGCTACACCTTC.

This clone was found a few times. The chain links TRBV5-1 to TRBJ2-5; no definite D call. The CDR3 consists of 14 residues. Looked up from germline, CDR1 is SGHRS and CDR2 is YFSETQ. V was trimmed by 2 bases and J by 3 bases, leaving 11 bases between them. The CDR3 loop reads CASSFSNGKETQYF. CDR3 sequence (DNA): TGCGCCAGCAGCTTTTCGAACGGTAAAGAGACCCAGTACTTC.

The genes are TRBV4-2 and TRBJ1-6; D not certain. Germline CDR1 and CDR2: LGHNA and YNFKEQ. Trimming pared 0 bases from V and 0 bases from J, leaving 9 bases between. There are 17 residues in the CDR3. CDR3 in amino acids: CASSQDPQNSYNSPLHF. DNA of the CDR3: TGTGCCAGCAGCCAAGACCCCCAGAACTCCTATAATTCACCCCTCCACTTT.

The genes are TRBV6-2 or TRBV6-3 and TRBJ2-2; D not certain. Trimming pared 6 bases from V and 11 bases from J, leaving 19 bases between. The CDR3 has 14 residues. Germline CDR1 MNHEY, CDR2 SVGEGT. CDR3 sequence (DNA): TGTGCCAGCAGCACTACCGACTCAGTATCTGAGCTGTTTTTT. Encoded protein: CASSTTDSVSELFF.

The chain employs TRBV9 and TRBJ2-1; 9 bases match TRBD1. CDR1 SGDLS and CDR2 YYNGEE come from the germline V gene. With 3 bases clipped from V and 8 bases from J, the junction kept 15 bases outside the gene matches. This CDR3 is built from 17 residues. The CDR3 bases are TGTGCCAGCAGCGCAAGATACGGGACAGGGCATACCGATGAGCAGTTCTTC. It is translated as CASSARYGTGHTDEQFF.

The rearrangement links TRBV6-6 to TRBJ2-1, with D possibly TRBD1 on 5 matching bases. The length of the CDR3 is 15 residues. V shed 5 bases and J shed 6 bases, with 17 bases lying between them. Germline CDR1 reads MNHNY; CDR2 reads SVGAGI (reference sequence). Here the CDR3 DNA reads TGTGCCAGCAGTAGGGGCTCTTGGACCCCCAATGAGCAGTTCTTC. Translation: CASSRGSWTPNEQFF.

This clone was recorded a few times. The chain uses TRBV3-1 (or the pseudogene TRBV3-2) and TRBJ1-2; D is ambiguous. Germline V CDR1 and CDR2: LGHDT, YNNKEL (reference sequence). V lost 0 bases to trimming and J lost 6 bases, with 8 bases between them. The CDR3 runs 13 residues. The CDR3 loop reads CASSQDRFDGYTF. The CDR3 bases are TGTGCCAGCAGCCAAGACAGGTTCGATGGCTACACCTTC.

J is TRBJ1-6 and V is TRBV4-2, with D possibly TRBD1 on 5 matching bases. The CDR3 consists of 13 residues. V was shortened by 5 bases and J by 10 bases, with 12 bases between the two germline ends. Per germline, CDR1 LGHNA and CDR2 YNFKEQ. The CDR3 spells CASSGQGRSPLHF. DNA of the CDR3: TGTGCCAGCAGCGGGCAGGGCCGCTCACCCCTCCACTTT.

This clone was picked up one time. The chain couples TRBV3-1 (or the pseudogene TRBV3-2) to TRBJ2-5, with 7 positions matching TRBD2. There are 17 residues in the CDR3. Looked up from germline, CDR1 is LGHDT and CDR2 is YNNKEL (reference sequence). V lost 3 bases, J lost 5 bases, and 15 bases stayed unmatched. In DNA form, the CDR3 reads TGTGCCAGCAGCCAGTCCAGAGGAGGCGGGAGATGGGAGACCCAGTACTTC. Protein product: CASSQSRGGGRWETQYF.

The rearrangement uses TRBV28 and TRBJ2-7; a weak D match, TRBD1 (5 bases). The germline CDR1 and CDR2 sequences are MDHEN and SYDVKM. V dropped 3 bases and J dropped 4 bases, with 19 bases sitting between them. The CDR3 loop spans 16 amino acids. Here the CDR3 reads CASSLVGARGMYEQYF. In DNA form, the CDR3 reads TGTGCCAGCAGTTTGGTAGGCGCAAGGGGCATGTACGAGCAGTACTTC.

V usage is TRBV7-2 and J usage is TRBJ1-2, with D tentatively TRBD1 (5 bases). From germline, CDR1 is SGHTA and CDR2 FQGNSA. With 0 bases removed from V and 5 bases from J, the gap between germline ends came to 10 bases. The CDR3 sequence is 14 residues long. DNA of the CDR3: TGTGCCAGCAGCTTAGCCGGCAGGGATTATGGCTACACCTTC. Protein product: CASSLAGRDYGYTF.

V usage is TRBV28 and J usage is TRBJ1-4; 7 positions match TRBD1. The CDR3 is 15 amino acids. The ends lost 1 base at V and 8 bases at J; junction bases unmatched: 7. Germline CDR1 MDHEN, CDR2 SYDVKM. Here the CDR3 DNA reads TGTGCCAGCAGTTTATCACAGGGGCCGACAGAAAAACTGTTTTTT. Translation gives CASSLSQGPTEKLFF.

V and J are TRBV5-4 and TRBJ2-1; 9 bases map to TRBD2. J was trimmed by 5 bases and V by 0 bases; bases with no gene match: 3. There are 15 residues in the CDR3. The germline V gene has CDR1 SGHNT and CDR2 YYREEE (reference sequence). The CDR3 reads CASSLGSGGNNEQFF. The CDR3 DNA reads as TGTGCCAGCAGCTTGGGTAGCGGGGGAAACAATGAGCAGTTCTTC. Filled out from reference TRBV5-4 and TRBJ2-1, the complete variable domain reads ETGVTQSPTHLIKTRGQQVTLRCSSQSGHNTVSWYQQALGQGPQFIFQYYREEENGRGNFPPRFSGLQFPNYSSELNVNALELDDSALYLCASSLGSGGNNEQFFGPGTRLTVL.

This clone showed up just a few times. The same CDR3 is also encoded by other DNA sequences in this sample. The chain couples TRBV5-1 to TRBJ1-2, with 11 bases that match TRBD1. Unmatched junction bases numbered 3, after V lost 3 bases and J lost 5 bases. CDR3 length equals 14 residues. CDR1 and CDR2 from the germline V gene are SGHRS and YFSETQ. This chain's CDR3 is CASSSGQGAYGYTF. The CDR3 nucleotides are TGCGCCAGCAGCTCCGGACAGGGGGCGTATGGCTACACCTTC.